These T cell receptor beta chains were read from a single sample in a study of T cell clones after liver transplantation. Libraries were prepared by immunoSEQ multiplex PCR; TCRdb keeps only in-frame clonotypes and omits some of them. The table records some 80,000 clones, around 80% of them present only once. The starting material was CD4+ T cells from blood, obtained 48 months after liver transplant. These receptors all stem from a human patient who received a liver transplant. The T cells may partly be graft donor cells. CDR3s include the opening cysteine and the closing phenylalanine or tryptophan. A D gene is named only where the DNA matches it firmly. The listing skips clone size in some rows; elsewhere it reads once, few, many or a size class.

D gene: .
clone size: .
V gene: TRBV18
J gene: TRBJ2-3
CDR3 DNA: TGTGCCAGCTCACCACTACAGACTTATCGCACGCAGTATTTT
CDR3 protein: CASSPLQTYRTQYF

D gene: .
clone size: .
V gene: TRBV14
J gene: TRBJ1-2
CDR3 DNA: TGTGCCAGCAGCCAAGATGTGGGGGGAGGCTTTAACTATGGCTACACCTTC
CDR3 protein: CASSQDVGGGFNYGYTF

D gene: .
clone size: .
V gene: TRBV14
J gene: TRBJ2-3
CDR3 DNA: TGTGCCAGCAGCCAAGACCTCCAACCAGATACGCAGTATTTT
CDR3 protein: CASSQDLQPDTQYF

D gene: .
clone size: once
V gene: TRBV2
J gene: TRBJ2-1
CDR3 DNA: TGTGCCAGCACCGACCGGGGTTTTACCTACAATGAGCAGTTCTTC
CDR3 protein: CASTDRGFTYNEQFF

D gene: TRBD1
clone size: once
V gene: TRBV14
J gene: TRBJ2-2
CDR3 DNA: TGTGCCAGCAGCCCTTTTACCGGGACAGGGTCCGGGGAGCTGTTTTTT
CDR3 protein: CASSPFTGTGSGELFF

D gene: TRBD1
clone size: .
V gene: TRBV18
J gene: TRBJ1-2
CDR3 DNA: TGTGCCAGCTCAGTAGGGACAGGGGTGTATGGCTACACCTTC
CDR3 protein: CASSVGTGVYGYTF

D gene: TRBD1
clone size: .
V gene: TRBV5-6
J gene: TRBJ2-7
CDR3 DNA: TGTGCCAGCAGCTTTTTCTCGGCAGGGGGCGTCGAGCAGTACTTC
CDR3 protein: CASSFFSAGGVEQYF

D gene: .
clone size: .
V gene: TRBV28
J gene: TRBJ1-2
CDR3 DNA: TGTGCCAGCAGTTTACCAGGGGCCGAGACCCTTTATGGCTACACCTTC
CDR3 protein: CASSLPGAETLYGYTF

D gene: TRBD2
clone size: once
V gene: TRBV5-4
J gene: TRBJ2-5
CDR3 DNA: TGTGCCAGCAGCGAGAGACTAGCGGGAGAGACCCAGTACTTC
CDR3 protein: CASSERLAGETQYF

D gene: TRBD2
clone size: once
V gene: TRBV5-1
J gene: TRBJ2-2
CDR3 DNA: TGCGCCAGCAGCATACCTAGCGGGAGGGAGGCCGGGGAGCTGTTTTTT
CDR3 protein: CASSIPSGREAGELFF

D gene: .
clone size: .
V gene: TRBV9
J gene: TRBJ1-1
CDR3 DNA: TGTGCCAGCAGCGTAGCCCCACAGGGAACGGAAGCTTTCTTT
CDR3 protein: CASSVAPQGTEAFF

D gene: .
clone size: .
V gene: TRBV6-1
J gene: TRBJ1-1
CDR3 DNA: TGTGCCAGCAGTGCTCGTCCCGGGACACGGAACACTGAAGCTTTCTTT
CDR3 protein: CASSARPGTRNTEAFF

D gene: .
clone size: .
V gene: TRBV7-3
J gene: TRBJ2-1
CDR3 DNA: TGTGCCAGCAGCCCGTACCCCGGCCCTAAAAGCCCCTACAATGAGCAGTTCTTC
CDR3 protein: CASSPYPGPKSPYNEQFF

D gene: .
clone size: .
V gene: TRBV6-6
J gene: TRBJ2-7
CDR3 DNA: TGTGCCAGCAGTTACATGAGCGTAACCTACGAGCAGTACTTC
CDR3 protein: CASSYMSVTYEQYF

D gene: .
clone size: .
V gene: TRBV13
J gene: TRBJ2-5
CDR3 DNA: TGTGCCAGCAGCCTACTTACCCCCCCCCAAGAGACCCAGTACTTC
CDR3 protein: CASSLLTPPQETQYF

D gene: .
clone size: .
V gene: TRBV7-3
J gene: TRBJ2-2
CDR3 DNA: TGTGTCAGCAGCTCACCGAACACCGGGGAGCTGTTTTTT
CDR3 protein: CVSSSPNTGELFF

D gene: TRBD2
clone size: .
V gene: TRBV29-1
J gene: TRBJ2-5
CDR3 DNA: TGCAGCGTTGAAGCGGGGGGAGAGACCCAGTACTTC
CDR3 protein: CSVEAGGETQYF

D gene: .
clone size: .
V gene: TRBV28
J gene: TRBJ1-4
CDR3 DNA: TGTGCCAGCAGCCCGAGCCAGGGAGCTAATGAAAAACTGTTTTTT
CDR3 protein: CASSPSQGANEKLFF

D gene: .
clone size: .
V gene: TRBV19
J gene: TRBJ2-3
CDR3 DNA: TGTGCCAGTAGCTGGGACTGGAGAGGGACAGATACGCAGTATTTT
CDR3 protein: CASSWDWRGTDTQYF

D gene: TRBD2
clone size: .
V gene: TRBV7-3
J gene: TRBJ2-1
CDR3 DNA: TGTGCCAGCAGCCCGACTAGCGGGAGTTATGAGCAGTTCTTC
CDR3 protein: CASSPTSGSYEQFF

D gene: .
clone size: .
V gene: TRBV2
J gene: TRBJ2-1
CDR3 DNA: TGTGCCAGCAGTGAAGCAGTTTTTGATGAGCAGTTCTTC
CDR3 protein: CASSEAVFDEQFF

D gene: .
clone size: few
V gene: TRBV4-2
J gene: TRBJ1-3
CDR3 DNA: TGTGCCAGCAGCCAAGATATGGCAGGGCCTGGAAACACCATATATTTT
CDR3 protein: CASSQDMAGPGNTIYF

D gene: .
clone size: .
V gene: TRBV28
J gene: TRBJ2-3
CDR3 DNA: TGTGCCAGCAGTACACCAGGGACAGATACGCAGTATTTT
CDR3 protein: CASSTPGTDTQYF

D gene: TRBD2
clone size: .
V gene: TRBV5-4
J gene: TRBJ2-3
CDR3 DNA: TGTGCCAGCAGCTTGGGTGGACTAGCGGGAGGATCGGATACGCAGTATTTT
CDR3 protein: CASSLGGLAGGSDTQYF

D gene: .
clone size: few
V gene: TRBV19
J gene: TRBJ1-2
CDR3 DNA: TGTGCCAGTAGTATAGATTTAGTTGAAGAGAACTATGGCTACACCTTC
CDR3 protein: CASSIDLVEENYGYTF

D gene: TRBD2
clone size: .
V gene: TRBV5-1
J gene: TRBJ2-1
CDR3 DNA: TGCGCCAGCAGCTTGTCGCAAAAAAGCGGGAGCCACAATGAGCAGTTCTTC
CDR3 protein: CASSLSQKSGSHNEQFF

D gene: .
clone size: .
V gene: TRBV6-5
J gene: TRBJ1-5
CDR3 DNA: TGTGCCAGCAGTTACTCGGAGGGAGGCCAGCCCCAGCATTTT
CDR3 protein: CASSYSEGGQPQHF

D gene: .
clone size: .
V gene: TRBV11-3
J gene: TRBJ2-2
CDR3 DNA: TGTGCCAGCAGCTTCGTACGGGGCACCGGGGAGCTGTTTTTT
CDR3 protein: CASSFVRGTGELFF

D gene: .
clone size: .
V gene: TRBV12-2
J gene: TRBJ2-3
CDR3 DNA: TGTGCAAGTCGCTTGGGGAGACTAGCGGGAACCACAGATACGCAGTATTTT
CDR3 protein: CASRLGRLAGTTDTQYF

D gene: TRBD2
clone size: .
V gene: TRBV5-1
J gene: TRBJ2-3
CDR3 DNA: TGCGCCAGCAGCCCAGGGACTAGCGGGAGCACAGATACGCAGTATTTT
CDR3 protein: CASSPGTSGSTDTQYF

D gene: .
clone size: few
V gene: TRBV12-5
J gene: TRBJ1-2
CDR3 DNA: TGTGCTAGTGGTTGGGGTAGACGGGTATACTATGGCTACACCTTC
CDR3 protein: CASGWGRRVYYGYTF

D gene: .
clone size: .
V gene: TRBV5-6
J gene: TRBJ1-5
CDR3 DNA: TGTGCCAGCAGCTTATACAGGGTAGGAATGGATCAGCCCCAGCATTTT
CDR3 protein: CASSLYRVGMDQPQHF

D gene: .
clone size: .
V gene: TRBV6-4
J gene: TRBJ1-1
CDR3 DNA: TGTGCCAGCAGTGACGTGGCTTGGGGCACTGAAGCTTTCTTT
CDR3 protein: CASSDVAWGTEAFF

D gene: TRBD1
clone size: .
V gene: TRBV6-1
J gene: TRBJ2-7
CDR3 DNA: TGTGCCAGCAGCCTCGGACAGGCCCACGAGCAGTACTTC
CDR3 protein: CASSLGQAHEQYF

D gene: TRBD1
clone size: once
V gene: TRBV19
J gene: TRBJ2-2
CDR3 DNA: TGTGCCAGCAGAATCGGGACAGCAAACACCGGGGAGCTGTTTTTT
CDR3 protein: CASRIGTANTGELFF

D gene: .
clone size: .
V gene: TRBV28
J gene: TRBJ2-5
CDR3 DNA: TGTGCCAGCCGCCTCGGGGATGGCGGAGGGGCCCAGTACTTC
CDR3 protein: CASRLGDGGGAQYF

D gene: .
clone size: .
V gene: TRBV4-1
J gene: TRBJ2-3
CDR3 DNA: TGCGCCAGCGGCCCGAGCTGGGTTAGGACAGATACGCAGTATTTT
CDR3 protein: CASGPSWVRTDTQYF

D gene: TRBD1
clone size: .
V gene: TRBV2
J gene: TRBJ1-1
CDR3 DNA: TGTGCCAGCAGAGCGGAAAACAGGGGGAACACTGAAGCTTTCTTT
CDR3 protein: CASRAENRGNTEAFF

D gene: .
clone size: .
V gene: TRBV7-2
J gene: TRBJ2-6
CDR3 DNA: TGTGCCAGCAGCCCTCGGGGTAGGGGAGGCAACGTCCTGACTTTC
CDR3 protein: CASSPRGRGGNVLTF

D gene: .
clone size: .
V gene: TRBV6-6
J gene: TRBJ2-7
CDR3 DNA: TGTGCCAGCACCTCTCACTCCTACGAGCAGTACTTC
CDR3 protein: CASTSHSYEQYF

D gene: TRBD2
clone size: .
V gene: TRBV28
J gene: TRBJ2-1
CDR3 DNA: TGTGCCAGCAGTTTGTCTAGCGGGGCATACAATGAGCAGTTCTTC
CDR3 protein: CASSLSSGAYNEQFF

D gene: .
clone size: .
V gene: TRBV7-2
J gene: TRBJ2-1
CDR3 DNA: TGTGCCAGCAGCTTAACGACTATTGTCGATGAGCAGTTCTTC
CDR3 protein: CASSLTTIVDEQFF

D gene: .
clone size: .
V gene: TRBV19
J gene: TRBJ1-5
CDR3 DNA: TGTGCCAGTAGTAGATCGGTGGATCAGCCCCAGCATTTT
CDR3 protein: CASSRSVDQPQHF

D gene: .
clone size: .
V gene: TRBV5-1
J gene: TRBJ2-1
CDR3 DNA: TGCGCCAGCAGCCCCGTTACATCCTCAAGCGACAATGAGCAGTTCTTC
CDR3 protein: CASSPVTSSSDNEQFF